This T cell receptor (beta chain) derives from a study of blood T cell repertoires in COVID-19. The table came from immunoSEQ multiplex PCR; TCRdb's copy has only in-frame clones and leaves some out. This sample carries a few hundred thousand clones, around four fifths of them seen once, and the ten largest clones take around 5.1%. Among Cohort 3 donors, those recovered had two negative PCRs, clearance, or symptom resolution. Between the trimmed V and J ends, which lost 2 bases and 2 bases, there was a span of 5 bases. The germline V gene encodes CDR1 LGHDT and CDR2 YNNKEL (reference sequence). CDR3 length equals 13 residues.

The TCR sequence derives from a woman in her forties or fifties who had recovered from COVID-19. Sequenced material: PBMCs or T cells enriched from blood (not recorded which). This chain connects TRBV3-1 (or the pseudogene TRBV3-2) to TRBJ2-3; D not resolved. The CDR3, as DNA: TGTGCCAGCAGCCAAATCTTCACAGATACGCAGTATTTT. Translating gives CASSQIFTDTQYF.